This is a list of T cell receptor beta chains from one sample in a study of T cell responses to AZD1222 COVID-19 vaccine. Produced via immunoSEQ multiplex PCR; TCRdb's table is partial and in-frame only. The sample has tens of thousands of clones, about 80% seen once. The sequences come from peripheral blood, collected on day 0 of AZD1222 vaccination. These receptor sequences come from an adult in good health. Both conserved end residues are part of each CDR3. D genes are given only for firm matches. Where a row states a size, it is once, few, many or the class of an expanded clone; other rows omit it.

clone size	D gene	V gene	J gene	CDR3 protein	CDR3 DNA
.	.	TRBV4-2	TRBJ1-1	CASSQGADRGGPNTEAFF	TGTGCCAGCAGCCAAGGGGCAGACCGGGGAGGCCCGAACACTGAAGCTTTCTTT
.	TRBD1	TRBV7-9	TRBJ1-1	CASSLTGTGVTEAFF	TGTGCCAGCAGCTTAACCGGGACAGGGGTCACTGAAGCTTTCTTT
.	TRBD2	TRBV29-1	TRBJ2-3	CSLRTSFSTDTQYF	TGCAGCCTTCGGACTAGCTTTAGCACAGATACGCAGTATTTT
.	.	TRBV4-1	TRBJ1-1	CASPTTGPPNTEAFF	TGCGCCAGCCCTACCACGGGGCCGCCGAACACTGAAGCTTTCTTT
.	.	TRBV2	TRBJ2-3	CASSEKGSTDTQYF	TGTGCCAGCAGTGAAAAAGGGAGCACAGATACGCAGTATTTT
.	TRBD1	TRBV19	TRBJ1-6	CASSIARDRGRFYNSPLHF	TGTGCCAGTAGTATTGCTCGGGACAGGGGCAGATTTTATAATTCACCCCTCCACTTT
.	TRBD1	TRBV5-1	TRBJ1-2	CASSSGGTGGYGYTF	TGCGCCAGCAGCTCAGGAGGGACAGGGGGCTATGGCTACACCTTC
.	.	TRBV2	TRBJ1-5	CASSRQGSSNQPQHF	TGTGCCAGCAGTCGCCAGGGATCGAGCAATCAGCCCCAGCATTTT
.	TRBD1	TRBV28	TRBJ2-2	CASRGQPNTGELFF	TGTGCCAGCAGGGGACAGCCGAACACCGGGGAGCTGTTTTTT
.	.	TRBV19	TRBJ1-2	CASKGRADGYTF	TGTGCCAGTAAAGGCAGGGCTGATGGCTACACCTTC
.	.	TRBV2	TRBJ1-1	CASSALPRGGNTEAFF	TGTGCCAGCAGTGCCCTTCCCAGGGGTGGGAACACTGAAGCTTTCTTT
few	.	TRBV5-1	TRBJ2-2	CASSLSEGQGLFF	TGCGCCAGCAGCTTGAGCGAGGGTCAAGGGCTGTTTTTT
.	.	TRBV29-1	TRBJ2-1	CSAATTFNEQFF	TGCAGCGCTGCGACTACTTTCAATGAGCAGTTCTTC
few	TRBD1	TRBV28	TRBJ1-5	CASSPTGGIQPQHF	TGTGCCAGCAGTCCGACAGGGGGCATTCAGCCCCAGCATTTT
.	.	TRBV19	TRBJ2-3	CASSKTVSGTDTQYF	TGTGCCAGTAGCAAAACCGTGAGTGGCACAGATACGCAGTATTTT
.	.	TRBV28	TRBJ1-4	CASSFWRNNEKLFF	TGTGCCAGCAGTTTTTGGCGGAATAATGAAAAACTGTTTTTT
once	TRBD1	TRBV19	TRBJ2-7	CASSPRDRSYEQYF	TGTGCCAGTAGCCCCCGGGACAGGTCCTACGAGCAGTACTTC
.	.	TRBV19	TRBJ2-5	CASSIGGGGQETQYF	TGTGCCAGTAGTATTGGAGGGGGCGGCCAAGAGACCCAGTACTTC
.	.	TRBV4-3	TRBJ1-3	CASSQILGRDSGNTIYF	TGCGCCAGCAGCCAGATTCTCGGACGGGACTCTGGAAACACCATATATTTT
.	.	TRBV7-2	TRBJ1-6	CASSLGARSPPLHF	TGTGCCAGCAGCTTAGGAGCTCGGAGCCCACCCCTCCACTTT
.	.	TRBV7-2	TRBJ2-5	CASSLERQETQYF	TGTGCCAGCAGCTTAGAGCGGCAAGAGACCCAGTACTTC
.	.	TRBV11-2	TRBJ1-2	CASRLGGIRDGYTF	TGTGCCAGCAGACTTGGAGGTATAAGGGATGGCTACACCTTC
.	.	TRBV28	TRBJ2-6	CASGEAGANVLTF	TGTGCCAGCGGGGAGGCTGGGGCCAACGTCCTGACTTTC
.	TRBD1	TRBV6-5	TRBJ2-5	CASSRSQGAWETQYF	TGTGCCAGCAGTCGAAGTCAGGGGGCTTGGGAGACCCAGTACTTC
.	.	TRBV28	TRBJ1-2	CASKDLNYGYTF	TGTGCCAGCAAAGATCTAAACTATGGCTACACCTTC
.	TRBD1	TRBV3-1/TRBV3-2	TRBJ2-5	CASSQKDRGSQETQYF	TGTGCCAGCAGCCAGAAAGACAGGGGATCCCAAGAGACCCAGTACTTC
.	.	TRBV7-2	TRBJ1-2	CASSFGTGAYGYTF	TGTGCCAGCAGCTTCGGGACGGGGGCCTACGGCTACACCTTC
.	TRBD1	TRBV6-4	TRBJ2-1	CASSDAPGQGAYEQFF	TGTGCCAGCAGTGACGCGCCGGGACAGGGGGCCTATGAGCAGTTCTTC
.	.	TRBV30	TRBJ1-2	CACEANYGYTF	TGTGCCTGTGAAGCTAACTATGGCTACACCTTC
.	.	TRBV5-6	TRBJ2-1	CASRYGQYNEQFF	TGTGCCAGCAGGTATGGACAGTACAATGAGCAGTTCTTC
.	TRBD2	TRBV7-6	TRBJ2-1	CASRQSRLLASGDSSYNEQFF	TGTGCCAGCAGGCAATCTAGACTCCTGGCTAGCGGGGATAGCTCCTACAATGAGCAGTTCTTC
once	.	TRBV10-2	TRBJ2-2	CASRPGLSGELFF	TGCGCCAGCAGGCCGGGACTCTCCGGGGAGCTGTTTTTT
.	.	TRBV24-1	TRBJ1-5	CATSAGGYSNQPQHF	TGTGCCACCTCGGCTGGGGGCTATAGCAATCAGCCCCAGCATTTT
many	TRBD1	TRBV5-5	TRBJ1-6	CASSFQGQDNSPLHF	TGTGCCAGCAGCTTTCAGGGACAGGATAATTCACCCCTCCACTTT
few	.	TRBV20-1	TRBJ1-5	CSASRGGGQPQHF	TGCAGTGCCAGTCGGGGGGGAGGTCAGCCCCAGCATTTT
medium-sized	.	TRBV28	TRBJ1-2	CASSLPGRSFGYTF	TGTGCCAGCAGTTTGCCGGGGAGGTCGTTTGGCTACACCTTC
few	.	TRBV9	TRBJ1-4	CASSVETNEKLFF	TGTGCCAGCAGCGTAGAGACTAATGAAAAACTGTTTTTT
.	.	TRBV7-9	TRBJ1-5	CASSTINQPQHF	TGTGCCAGCAGCACCATAAATCAGCCCCAGCATTTT
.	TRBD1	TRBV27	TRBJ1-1	CASRRTGVMNTEAFF	TGTGCCAGCAGAAGGACAGGGGTTATGAACACTGAAGCTTTCTTT
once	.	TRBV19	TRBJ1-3	CASSILGSGNTIYF	TGTGCCAGTAGTATATTGGGATCCGGAAACACCATATATTTT
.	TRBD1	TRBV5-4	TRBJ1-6	CASSRTGEVYNSPLHF	TGTGCCAGCAGCCGGACAGGCGAAGTCTATAATTCACCCCTCCACTTT
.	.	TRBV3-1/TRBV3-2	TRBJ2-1	CASSQTGAGEFF	TGTGCCAGCAGCCAAACGGGGGCAGGGGAGTTCTTC